This T cell receptor beta chain appears in the sequencing data of a study of shared clonotypes between healthy human individuals. Study details: Plates per donor: three CD4 naive, three CD4 memory, two CD8 naive, one CD8 memory.

Repertoires were generated with immunoSEQ multiplex PCR, while TCRdb's copy carries only in-frame clones and drops some. The data show millions of clones, about 95% seen once. Looked up from germline, CDR1 is MNHEY and CDR2 is SVGAGI. This CDR3 comprises 15 residues. V lost 0 bases and J 4 bases, leaving 12 bases between the germline ends. As concerns this clone: Its specificity is not known.

Study findings and constraints: What rarefaction showed was incomplete sorted-subset sequencing despite large depth. Among non-shared clonotypes, generation probabilities were lower than among those shared by all four donors.

Naive CD8 cells were CD45RO-negative, positively selected for CCR7, excluding terminally differentiated effector memory CD45RA+ cells. The healthy adult donors were HIV-negative and reported no recent acute infections or vaccinations. This clonotype was sampled from a man younger than 35 in good health. The chain joins TRBV6-5 to TRBJ1-1, with D tentatively TRBD1 (5 bases). Source material: naive CD8+ T cells sorted from blood. CDR3 sequence reads: CASSYSGGGTTEAFF. Here the CDR3 DNA reads TGTGCCAGCAGTTACTCGGGGGGTGGAACCACTGAAGCTTTCTTT.